This T cell receptor beta chain was sequenced during a study of T cells after posttransplantation cyclophosphamide. Regarding the study as a whole: After PTCy, TRB diversity resembled that of CNI/methotrexate controls. Donor CD8+ memory clones often dominated recipient blood repertoires at later times. Blood and skin or GI T cell repertoires showed limited TRB overlap.

Turning to this clone: Its matching antigen is unknown.

Controls had myeloablative marrow grafts with methotrexate and calcineurin inhibitor, sampled at 1 year. Trimming cost V 6 bases and J 2 bases; bases outside gene matches: 3. CDR1 is SQVTM and CDR2 is ANQGSEA in the germline V gene. There are 14 residues in the CDR3. Produced via immunoSEQ multiplex PCR; TCRdb's table is partial and in-frame only. The table lists roughly 15,000 clones, roughly 84% of them singletons, with about 3.3% in the top ten. This TCR came from a male patient aged 50 or older who received an allogeneic stem cell transplant from an unrelated donor, was CMV-positive, and had chronic GVHD only. The graft donor may be the source of some T cells. Material: PBMCs, obtained after an allogeneic stem cell transplant with a calcineurin inhibitor and methotrexate. The gene calls are TRBV29-1 and TRBJ2-3, with 12 bases identical to TRBD2. As DNA, the CDR3 is TGCAGCGTGGGGACTAGCGGGTTCACAGATACGCAGTATTTT. This codes for CSVGTSGFTDTQYF.